This T cell receptor (beta chain) was observed in a study of T cell responses to AZD1222 COVID-19 vaccine. Broader study findings: Among vaccine-associated CD4 TCRs, coverage spanned spike, with dominance at 160-218 and 743-854. Only a handful of individuals given AZD1222 were seropositive at baseline. Clonal diversity may have been underestimated, and the donors were mostly white British, with more females than males.

CDR3 length: 13 amino acids. Trimming removed 5 bases at V and 1 base at J, with 6 bases between. In germline, CDR1 is SGHTA, CDR2 FQGNSA. Repertoires were generated with immunoSEQ multiplex PCR, while TCRdb's copy carries only in-frame clones and drops some. In the table there are about 130,000 clones, 90% to 95% of which are singletons. Comments on this clone: Its antigen is as yet unknown.

The clonotype originates from an adult in good health. The material was peripheral blood, obtained on day 0 of AZD1222 vaccination. The chain has TRBV7-2 and TRBJ1-5; D uncertain. The CDR3 bases are TGTGCCAGCAGCACCACCAGCAATCAGCCCCAGCATTTT. The encoded protein is CASSTTSNQPQHF.